These 16 T cell receptor beta chains were sequenced from one sample in a study of regulatory T cells in long-lasting Graves disease. Construction of TCR beta libraries relied on iRepertoire HTBI primers and on Arm-PCR targeting CDR3 regions. MiXCR, applied by TCRdb to the multiplex PCR reads, yields one record per CDR3 protein. The profile shows about 290,000 distinct CDR3 sequences, approximately 20% of them singletons. Time point given: persistent/refractory GD, antithyroid drugs over 5 years with positive TRAb. There was RNA extracted from PBMCs, and the TCR library was made from it. Sequences were derived from peripheral blood mononuclear cells (PBMCs), sampled when the disease was refractory, from a patient treated with antithyroid drugs. Receptor source: a female donor with Graves disease.

This chain links TRBV29-1 with TRBJ2-7; a possible D gene is TRBD2 (5 bases). V lost 5 bases and J lost 3, with 20 bases in between. CDR3 length: 15 residues. CDR1 and CDR2 (germline): SQVTM, ANQGSEA. The CDR3 sequence is CSVTASTTTLYEQYF. CDR3 nucleotide sequence: TGCAGCGTTACAGCCTCGACTACCACGCTCTACGAGCAGTACTTC.

About this clonotype: At one boundary the junction diverges from the germline segment, which might be a read error. The chain recombines TRBV18 with TRBJ2-1, with 7 bases aligning to TRBD1. This CDR3 has 15 residues. Germline values: CDR1 KGHSH, CDR2 LQKENI. CDR3 protein: CASSPQTRDRNEQFF. The CDR3 DNA reads TGTGCCAGCTCGCCACAAACCCGGGACAGAAATGAGCAGTTCTTC.

This clonotype has a count of ten or more. CDR3 DNA sequence: TGTGCCAGCAGCCATGAAGGGCTGAACACTGAAGCTTTCTTT. The encoded protein is CASSHEGLNTEAFF. The chain combines TRBV3-1 with TRBJ1-1, with D uncertain. Trimming cost V 3 bases and J 0 bases, with 8 bases left between them. CDR3 size: 14 residues. Germline V gene sequence: CDR1 LGHDT, CDR2 YNNKEL (reference sequence).

This clonotype was seen repeatedly, ten times or more. The chain carries TRBV6-1 and TRBJ2-7; D remains ambiguous. Germline CDR1 MNHNS, CDR2 SASEGT. The CDR3 spans 13 residues. Trimming shortened V by 5 bases and J by 7 bases, and 15 bases separated the two germline ends. DNA for the CDR3: TGTGCCAGCAGTCGAGGACCTATGGGGGAGCAGTACTTC. Protein product: CASSRGPMGEQYF.

This rearrangement joins TRBV4-3 to TRBJ1-4, with TRBD1 matching 7 bases. The CDR3 has 15 amino acids. Per germline, CDR1 LGHNA and CDR2 YSLEER. V was pared by 4 bases and J by 2 bases, with 4 bases of the junction left unmatched. The DNA of the CDR3 is TGCGCCAGCAGCCTACAGGGGTCTACTAATGAAAAACTGTTTTTT. It yields the protein CASSLQGSTNEKLFF.

This clonotype was recorded many times. The chain carries TRBV29-1 and TRBJ1-2; D unresolved. Germline CDR1 is SQVTM and CDR2 is ANQGSEA. The length of the CDR3 is 12 residues. The ends were cut back, 6 bases at V and 2 bases at J, with 10 bases in the middle. The CDR3 bases are TGCAGCGTCGAGACGGAAAACTATGGCTACACCTTC. This translates into CSVETENYGYTF.

A note on this clonotype: This could be a read error, since a much larger clone is one nucleotide away. V usage is TRBV28 and J usage is TRBJ1-1, with D uncertain. The CDR3 sequence is 13 residues long. The germline CDR1 and CDR2 sequences are MDHEN and SYDVKM. In DNA, the CDR3 is TGTGCCTGCAGCTACGTATCCCCCCCTGAAGCTTTCTTT. It encodes CACSYVSPPEAFF.

There are many counts of this clonotype. The chain couples TRBV7-2 to TRBJ1-1, with 7 bases aligning to TRBD1. J was trimmed by 0 bases and V by 6 bases; bases with no gene match: 7. The germline V gene has CDR1 SGHTA and CDR2 FQGNSA. The CDR3 contains 15 residues. The CDR3 region has the DNA TGTGCCAGCAGACCTACAGGGGCCCTGAACACTGAAGCTTTCTTT. Its translation is CASRPTGALNTEAFF.

The chain links TRBV6-1 to TRBJ2-5; D ambiguous. CDR3 size: 15 residues. In germline, CDR1 is MNHNS, CDR2 SASEGT. Trimming took off 1 base at V and 2 bases at J, with 11 bases between the two ends. CDR3 loop: CASSEGAEIQETQYF. Written as DNA, the CDR3 is TGTGCCAGCAGTGAAGGGGCAGAGATTCAAGAGACCCAGTACTTC.

The chain couples TRBV5-4 to TRBJ2-2, with TRBD2 as a possible D gene (5 bases). Trimming removed 1 base at V and 0 bases at J, with 10 bases between. The CDR3 has 16 amino acids. The V gene's germline CDR1 is SGHNT and CDR2 YYREEE (reference sequence). For the CDR3, the DNA is TGTGCCAGCAGCTTGTATCGGGGTTCGAACACCGGGGAGCTGTTTTTT. It encodes CASSLYRGSNTGELFF.

The chain employs TRBV27 and TRBJ1-5; no definite D call. The germline V and J ends were trimmed by 5 bases and 5 bases, with 16 bases remaining between them. The CDR3 loop spans 15 amino acids. Germline values: CDR1 MNHEY, CDR2 SMNVEV (reference sequence). This CDR3 is CASSPTKVEDQPQHF. CDR3 coding DNA: TGTGCCAGCAGTCCCACTAAGGTAGAAGATCAGCCCCAGCATTTT.

This clonotype was observed a few times. The CDR3 nucleotides read TGTGCCAGTAGTATGGGGGGGGTACTAGCCAAAAACATTCAGTACTTC. This codes for CASSMGGVLAKNIQYF. This chain joins TRBV19 and TRBJ2-4; 7 nucleotides line up with TRBD2. The CDR3 contains 16 residues. V was clipped by 3 bases and J by 0 bases; unmatched bases: 5. CDR1 is LNHDA, CDR2 SQIVND, per germline (reference sequence).

This clonotype came up a few times. The chain is built from TRBV6-6 and TRBJ1-5; D possibly corresponds to TRBD1 (5 bases). The V gene's germline CDR1 is MNHNY and CDR2 SVGAGI (reference sequence). This CDR3 comprises 17 residues. Trimming left V 0 bases short and J 4 bases short, with 16 bases between. The chain's CDR3 is CASSYSPGHIPNQPQHF. The CDR3 region has the DNA TGTGCCAGCAGTTACTCGCCAGGGCACATTCCGAATCAGCCCCAGCATTTT.

This chain connects TRBV10-3 to TRBJ2-7, with 8 bases that match TRBD2. V shed 10 bases and J 5 bases; nucleotides not matched to a gene: 7. The CDR3 is 12 residues long. Per germline, CDR1 ENHRY and CDR2 SYGVKD. The CDR3 region is CATSGGLDEQYF. CDR3 DNA: TGTGCCACCTCGGGAGGGTTGGACGAGCAGTACTTC.

This clonotype was found many times. The chain links TRBV7-9 to TRBJ1-6; D ambiguous. The CDR3 has 15 residues. CDR1 SEHNR and CDR2 FQNEAQ come from the germline V gene (reference sequence). V dropped 1 base and J dropped 0 bases, with 4 bases sitting between them. The CDR3 region is CASSLGSSYNSPLHF. Written as DNA, the CDR3 is TGTGCCAGCAGCTTAGGGAGCTCCTATAATTCACCCCTCCACTTT. Full variable domain (outside the CDR3, taken from reference TRBV7-9 and TRBJ1-6): DTGVSQNPRHKITKRGQNVTFRCDPISEHNRLYWYRQTLGQGPEFLTYFQNEAQLEKSRLLSDRFSAERPKGSFSTLEIQRTEQGDSAMYLCASSLGSSYNSPLHFGNGTRLTVT.

There are a few counts of this clonotype. The V and J genes are TRBV7-6 and TRBJ2-1; D unresolved. CDR1 SGHVS and CDR2 FNYEAQ come from the germline V gene. There are 15 residues in the CDR3. Between the trimmed V and J ends, which lost 2 bases and 8 bases, there was a span of 16 bases. CDR3 DNA sequence: TGTGCCAGCAGCTTAAGCCTAGGATTATCGGATGAGCAGTTCTTC. Its translation is CASSLSLGLSDEQFF.